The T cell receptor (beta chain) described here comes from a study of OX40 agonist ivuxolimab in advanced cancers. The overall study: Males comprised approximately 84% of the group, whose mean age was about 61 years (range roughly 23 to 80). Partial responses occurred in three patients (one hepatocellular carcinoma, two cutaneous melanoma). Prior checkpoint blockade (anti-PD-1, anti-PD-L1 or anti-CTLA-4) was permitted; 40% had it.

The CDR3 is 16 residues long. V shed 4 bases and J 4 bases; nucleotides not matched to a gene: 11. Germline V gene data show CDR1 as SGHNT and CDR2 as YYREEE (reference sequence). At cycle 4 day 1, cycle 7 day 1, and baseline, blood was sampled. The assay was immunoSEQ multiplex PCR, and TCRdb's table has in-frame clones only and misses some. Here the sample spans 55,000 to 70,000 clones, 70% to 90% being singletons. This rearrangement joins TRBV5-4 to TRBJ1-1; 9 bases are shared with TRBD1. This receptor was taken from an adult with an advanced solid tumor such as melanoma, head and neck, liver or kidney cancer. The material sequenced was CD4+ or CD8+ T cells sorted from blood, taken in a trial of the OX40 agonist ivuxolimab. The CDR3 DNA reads TGTGCCAGCAGCAAGGACAGGGGACACTCGAGCACTGAAGCTTTCTTT. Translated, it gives CASSKDRGHSSTEAFF.